A single sample gave rise to the 21 T cell receptor beta chains below, sequenced in a study of blood T cell repertoires in COVID-19. Libraries were prepared by immunoSEQ multiplex PCR; TCRdb keeps only in-frame clonotypes and omits some of them. The sample holds some 380,000 clones; 81% are singletons and the top ten take more than 0.95%. The sequenced sample was peripheral blood. These receptor sequences come from a human donor with acute or convalescent COVID-19. The donor label of this sample is uncertain.

CDR3 DNA: TGTGCCAGCAGCCACGGACTAGCGAGCACCGGGGAGCTGTTTTTT. The encoded protein is CASSHGLASTGELFF. The chain joins TRBV7-9 to TRBJ2-2, with 9 bases that match TRBD2. CDR1 is SEHNR and CDR2 is FQNEAQ in the germline V gene (reference sequence). The V segment lost 5 bases and the J segment 4 bases; nucleotides outside the gene matches: 5. The CDR3 length is 15 residues.

This clone was counted only a few times. The chain links TRBV12-3 or TRBV12-4 to TRBJ2-2; D perhaps matches TRBD1 (6 bases). V lost 5 bases to trimming and J lost 6 bases, with 10 bases between them. CDR3 length: 13 amino acids. CDR3 in amino acids: CASSTGYAGELFF. In DNA, the CDR3 is TGTGCCAGCAGTACAGGGTACGCCGGGGAGCTGTTTTTT.

This clone showed up just once. The chain uses TRBV3-1 (or the pseudogene TRBV3-2) and TRBJ2-1, with 7 bases matching TRBD2. The CDR3 is 14 residues long. Germline V gene data show CDR1 as LGHDT and CDR2 as YNNKEL (reference sequence). J was trimmed by 7 bases and V by 1 base; bases with no gene match: 4. CDR3 protein: CASSQGGSQNEQFF. Written as DNA, the CDR3 is TGTGCCAGCAGCCAAGGCGGGAGTCAAAATGAGCAGTTCTTC.

J is TRBJ1-4 and V is TRBV30; TRBD1 is a possible D gene (5 bases). Per the germline V gene, CDR1 is GTSNPN and CDR2 is SVGIG (reference sequence). The CDR3 has 11 residues. With 3 bases removed from V and 11 bases from J, the gap between germline ends came to 10 bases. For the CDR3, the DNA is TGTGCCTGGAGGGCAGGGCAGAAACTGTTTTTT. This encodes CAWRAGQKLFF.

The chain uses TRBV5-4 and TRBJ2-3; 10 bases are a match to TRBD2. The CDR3 spans 16 residues. The V segment lost 1 base and the J segment 5 bases; nucleotides outside the gene matches: 7. Germline V gene sequence: CDR1 SGHNT, CDR2 YYREEE (reference sequence). The CDR3 region is CASSLRSGGAGDTQYF. CDR3 DNA sequence: TGTGCCAGCAGCTTGCGCAGCGGGGGGGCGGGAGATACGCAGTATTTT.

Details on this clone: At the DNA level, this CDR3 is encoded by other sequences in the same sample as well. The CDR3 spells CASSLGSSSYNEQFF. CDR3 DNA: TGTGCCAGCAGCTTAGGCTCGAGCTCCTACAATGAGCAGTTCTTC. The chain recombines TRBV7-9 with TRBJ2-1, with D uncertain. Germline V CDR1 and CDR2: SEHNR, FQNEAQ (reference sequence). The CDR3 contains 15 residues. V was pared by 1 base and J by 0 bases, with 7 bases between.

The chain carries TRBV18 and TRBJ2-1; 13 bases agree with TRBD2. Trimming removed 5 bases from V and 0 bases from J; junction bases left unmatched: 7. The CDR3 is made up of 18 amino acids. Per germline, CDR1 KGHSH and CDR2 LQKENI. As DNA, the CDR3 is TGTGCCAGCTCAGTTAGACTAGCGGGAGGAAACTCCTACAATGAGCAGTTCTTC. As protein: CASSVRLAGGNSYNEQFF. The full variable domain, in which reference TRBV18 and TRBJ2-1 provide the parts outside the CDR3, is NAGVMQNPRHLVRRRGQEARLRCSPMKGHSHVYWYRQLPEEGLKFMVYLQKENIIDESGMPKERFSAEFPKEGPSILRIQQVVRGDSAAYFCASSVRLAGGNSYNEQFFGPGTRLTVL.

The chain is built from TRBV2 and TRBJ1-2; D is perhaps TRBD1 (5 bases). The length of the CDR3 is 14 residues. From germline, CDR1 is SNHLY and CDR2 FYNNEI. V was shortened by 4 bases and J by 7 bases, with 16 bases between the two germline ends. The CDR3 DNA follows: TGTGCCAGCAGTGCCGGAACAGGAAGCAGTGGCTACACCTTC. Amino acid sequence: CASSAGTGSSGYTF.

J is TRBJ2-7 and V is TRBV3-1 (or the pseudogene TRBV3-2), with 10 bases fitting TRBD1. Germline CDR1 and CDR2: LGHDT and YNNKEL (reference sequence). After removal of 4 bases from V and 7 bases from J, the junction contained 7 bases not matched to a gene. The CDR3 contains 14 residues. CDR3 region: CASSRDRGFGEQYF. The CDR3 nucleotides are TGTGCCAGCAGCCGGGACAGGGGCTTCGGGGAGCAGTACTTC.

This clone was counted only a few times. The genes are TRBV9 and TRBJ2-1; no definite D call. V was clipped by 0 bases and J by 16 bases, with 14 bases between them. Looked up from germline, CDR1 is SGDLS and CDR2 is YYNGEE. CDR3 length equals 12 residues. The CDR3 sequence: CASSVGGSPRFF. The DNA of the CDR3 is TGTGCCAGCAGCGTAGGCGGTAGTCCCCGATTCTTC.

This chain connects TRBV24-1 to TRBJ1-2, with TRBD1 matching over 9 bases. The CDR3 totals 15 residues. The germline CDR1 and CDR2 sequences are KGHDR and SFDVKD. V lost 5 bases, J lost 6 bases, and 9 bases stayed unmatched. Here the CDR3 DNA reads TGTGCCACCAGTGTTCCGGGACAGGGAGGAGATGGCTACACCTTC. It is translated as CATSVPGQGGDGYTF.

The chain carries TRBV27 and TRBJ2-5; D might be TRBD1 (5 bases). CDR3 length: 13 residues. Trimming stripped 4 bases from V and 5 bases from J, with 11 bases between. Germline values: CDR1 MNHEY, CDR2 SMNVEV (reference sequence). The CDR3 DNA is TGTGCCAGCAGTTCCAGGGTGTCGGAGACCCAGTACTTC. Protein sequence: CASSSRVSETQYF.

This clone appeared a few times. The chain joins TRBV30 to TRBJ1-1; 9 positions match TRBD1. Germline CDR1 GTSNPN, CDR2 SVGIG (reference sequence). CDR3 length: 14 residues. V dropped 1 base and J dropped 0; count of bases not matched to a gene: 0. The CDR3 region has the DNA TGTGCCTGGAGTGGGGACAGGGTGAACACTGAAGCTTTCTTT. Encoded protein: CAWSGDRVNTEAFF.

This clone was observed a handful of times. The J gene is TRBJ2-1, the V gene TRBV6-5; TRBD1 agrees at 7 bases. This CDR3 is 15 amino acids long. J was trimmed by 7 bases and V by 5 bases; bases with no gene match: 11. The V gene's germline CDR1 is MNHEY and CDR2 SVGAGI. CDR3 sequence reads: CASSPVVQGWNEQFF. The CDR3 nucleotides are TGTGCCAGCAGTCCTGTAGTACAGGGGTGGAATGAGCAGTTCTTC.

This clone was recorded only once. This CDR3 is CAWSVSEQFF. CDR3 nucleotides: TGTGCCTGGAGTGTCTCTGAGCAGTTCTTC. The chain uses TRBV30 and TRBJ2-1; no firm D call. With 0 bases removed from V and 9 bases from J, the gap between germline ends came to 3 bases. Germline CDR1 and CDR2: GTSNPN and SVGIG (reference sequence). CDR3 length: 10 residues.

CDR3 in DNA: TGTGCCAGCAGTCCTCGGCGGGCAGGCTACGAGCAGTACTTC. Residues: CASSPRRAGYEQYF. The chain links TRBV7-8 to TRBJ2-7, with a weak D call TRBD2 (5 bases). The V and J ends lost 6 bases and 3 bases respectively, with 15 bases between them. Germline lookup yields CDR1 SGHVS and CDR2 FQNEAQ. The CDR3 runs to 14 residues.

This clone occurred once. The chain combines TRBV29-1 with TRBJ1-1; TRBD1 agrees at 7 bases. Per the germline V gene, CDR1 is SQVTM and CDR2 is ANQGSEA. The CDR3 is 13 amino acids. Trimming at V came to 7 bases and at J to 3 bases, leaving 8 bases not matched to a gene. The CDR3 nucleotides are TGCAGCGCCAGGGGACAGCTATACACTGAAGCTTTCTTT. Encoded protein: CSARGQLYTEAFF.

A single count supports this clone. V usage is TRBV5-1 and J usage is TRBJ1-1, with D unresolved. Germline values: CDR1 SGHRS, CDR2 YFSETQ. The CDR3 is made up of 15 amino acids. Trimming stripped 3 bases from V and 1 base from J, with 13 bases between. CDR3: CASSSAGIGNTEAFF. The CDR3 DNA follows: TGCGCCAGCAGCTCTGCGGGGATCGGGAACACTGAAGCTTTCTTT.

The chain couples TRBV2 to TRBJ1-4; D may be TRBD1 (6 bases). Trimming took off 6 bases at V and 4 bases at J, with 9 bases between the two ends. The CDR3 sequence is 13 residues long. Germline V lookup: CDR1 SNHLY, CDR2 FYNNEI. The CDR3 DNA reads as TGTGCCAGCAGGAGGGGGTATAATGAAAAACTGTTTTTT. Translating gives CASRRGYNEKLFF.

The chain couples TRBV10-3 to TRBJ2-3, with no clear D. V was shortened by 3 bases and J by 2 bases, with 9 bases between the two germline ends. The CDR3 loop spans 14 amino acids. Germline V CDR1 and CDR2: ENHRY, SYGVKD. The CDR3 loop is CAISDSDSTDTQYF. The CDR3 nucleotides read TGTGCCATCAGTGACTCCGACTCCACAGATACGCAGTATTTT.

The chain is built from TRBV10-1 and TRBJ2-1; no definite D call. Germline lookup yields CDR1 WNHNN and CDR2 SYGVQD (reference sequence). Trimming stripped 5 bases from V and 7 bases from J, with 9 bases between. This CDR3 has 12 residues. Here the CDR3 DNA reads TGCGCCAGCAGTTCACTAACGAATGAGCAGTTCTTC. Amino acids: CASSSLTNEQFF.